This T cell receptor beta chain was observed in a study of shared clonotypes between healthy human individuals. Clones were read by immunoSEQ multiplex PCR, and TCRdb kept only the in-frame ones, dropping some. The sample lists approximately 2,000,000 clones; 92% were seen once. The CDR3 sequence is 14 residues long. Germline CDR1 MDHEN, CDR2 SYDVKM. The J segment lost 4 bases and the V segment lost 10 bases, leaving 9 bases of the junction unmatched. The J gene is TRBJ1-5, the V gene TRBV28; 8 positions agree with TRBD1. The sequence derives from a young man in good health. Some clones in this sample may be carry-over from other donors' samples. Sequenced: naive CD4+ T cells from PBMCs. Sample subset: CD45RA+ positively selected. As DNA, the CDR3 is TGTGCCACCATACAGGGGGGTAGTAATCAGCCCCAGCATTTT. It yields the protein CATIQGGSNQPQHF.